This TCR beta chain was recorded in a study of vaccination and CD4 T cells after COVID-19. About the study: Cells were stimulated with overlapping spike peptides from SARS-CoV-2, HCoV-NL63, HCoV-OC43 and HCoV-229E.

Noted treatment: roughly 10-day PBMC culture with coronavirus spike peptide pools or control peptides (ViraFEST assay). ViraFEST used peptide pools to expand antigen-specific T cells, then sequenced TCRs. Half the medium was exchanged for fresh IL-2 medium on days 3 and 7. Germline assignment: CDR1 DFQATT and CDR2 SNEGSKA (reference sequence). J was trimmed by 7 bases and V by 0 bases; bases with no gene match: 8. The CDR3 consists of 15 residues. This clonotype was seen a few times. Its specificity is unknown. Sequenced with the Oncomine TCR Beta short-read assay was DNA taken from cultured CD4+ T cells. TCRdb itself ran the PCR reads through MiXCR, one entry per CDR3 protein. The table lists 15,000 to 20,000 distinct CDR3 sequences, approximately 50% of them singletons.

The TCR originated in a human donor who had recovered from COVID-19. V is TRBV20-1 and J is TRBJ2-1, with 8 nucleotides matching TRBD2. Input material: CD4+ T cells from blood, cultured in vitro. The CDR3 DNA follows: TGCAGTGCTAGAGATCCCCCGGGAGGGAAGAATGAGCAGTTCTTC. Amino acids: CSARDPPGGKNEQFF.